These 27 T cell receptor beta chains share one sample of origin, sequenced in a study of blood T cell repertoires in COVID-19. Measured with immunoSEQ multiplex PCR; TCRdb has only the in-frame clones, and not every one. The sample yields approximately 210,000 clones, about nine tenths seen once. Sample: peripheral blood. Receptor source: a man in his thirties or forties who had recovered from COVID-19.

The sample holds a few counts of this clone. The CDR3 is CASSLGGQQYF. CDR3 in DNA: TGTGCCAGCAGCTTAGGGGGTCAGCAGTACTTC. The chain employs TRBV6-2 or TRBV6-3 and TRBJ2-7, with a possible D match to TRBD1 (6 bases). V was clipped by 6 bases and J by 8 bases, with 11 bases between them. The CDR3 extends over 11 amino acids. Germline assignment: CDR1 MNHEY and CDR2 SVGEGT.

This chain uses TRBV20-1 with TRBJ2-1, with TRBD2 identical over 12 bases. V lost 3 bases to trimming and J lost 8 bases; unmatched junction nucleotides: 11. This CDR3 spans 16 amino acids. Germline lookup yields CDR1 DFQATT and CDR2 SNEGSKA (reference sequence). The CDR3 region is CSASLASGGVDDEQFF. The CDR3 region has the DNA TGCAGTGCTAGTTTGGCTAGCGGGGGGGTAGACGATGAGCAGTTCTTC.

The CDR3 DNA sequence: TGTGCCAGCAGCTTAGCGACTACCGGACGCTACGAGCAGTACTTC. It translates to CASSLATTGRYEQYF. The chain recombines TRBV7-2 with TRBJ2-7; weak D call: TRBD2 (5 bases). Germline V gene data show CDR1 as SGHTA and CDR2 as FQGNSA. The V gene lost 0 bases and the J gene lost 3 bases, with 12 bases spanning the gap. The CDR3 is 15 residues long.

CDR3 sequence reads: CASSHRDRGQTGNTIYF. The CDR3 DNA reads TGTGCCAGCAGCCACCGGGACAGGGGGCAGACTGGAAACACCATATATTTT. J is TRBJ1-3 and V is TRBV9; 12 positions agree with TRBD1. The CDR3 is 17 amino acids. V gave up 4 bases and J gave up 2 bases; unmatched junction bases: 7. Germline V lookup: CDR1 SGDLS, CDR2 YYNGEE.

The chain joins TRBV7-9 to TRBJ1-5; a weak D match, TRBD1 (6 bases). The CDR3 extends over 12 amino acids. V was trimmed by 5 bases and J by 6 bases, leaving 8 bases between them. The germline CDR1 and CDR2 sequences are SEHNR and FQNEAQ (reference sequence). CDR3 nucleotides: TGTGCCAGCAGCAGAGGGGGTCAGCCCCAGCATTTT. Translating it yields CASSRGGQPQHF.

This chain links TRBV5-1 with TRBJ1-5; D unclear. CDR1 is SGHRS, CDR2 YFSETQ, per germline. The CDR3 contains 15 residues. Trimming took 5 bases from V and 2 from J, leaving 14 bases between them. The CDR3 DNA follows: TGCGCCAGCAGTTCGACGGGTAGCGGCAATCAGCCCCAGCATTTT. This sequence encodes CASSSTGSGNQPQHF.

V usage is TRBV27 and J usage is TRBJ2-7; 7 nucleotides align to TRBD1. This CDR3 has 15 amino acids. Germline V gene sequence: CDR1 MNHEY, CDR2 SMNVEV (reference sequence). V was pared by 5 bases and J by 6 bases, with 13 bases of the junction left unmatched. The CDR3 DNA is TGTGCCAGCAGTGAACAGGGGTGGGTGACTCGCGAGCAGTACTTC. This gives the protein CASSEQGWVTREQYF.

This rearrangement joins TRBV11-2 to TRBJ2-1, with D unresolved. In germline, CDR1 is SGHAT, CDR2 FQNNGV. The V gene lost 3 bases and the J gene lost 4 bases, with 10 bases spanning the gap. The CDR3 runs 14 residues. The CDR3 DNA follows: TGTGCCAGCAGCTTTGGTAGCAGTTACAATGAGCAGTTCTTC. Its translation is CASSFGSSYNEQFF.

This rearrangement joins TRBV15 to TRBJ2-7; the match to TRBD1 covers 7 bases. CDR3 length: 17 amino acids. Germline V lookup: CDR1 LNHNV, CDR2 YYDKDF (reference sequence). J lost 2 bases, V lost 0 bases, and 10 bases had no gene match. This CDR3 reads CATSREASRGLTYEQYF. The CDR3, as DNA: TGTGCCACCAGCAGAGAGGCCAGCAGGGGGTTAACCTACGAGCAGTACTTC.

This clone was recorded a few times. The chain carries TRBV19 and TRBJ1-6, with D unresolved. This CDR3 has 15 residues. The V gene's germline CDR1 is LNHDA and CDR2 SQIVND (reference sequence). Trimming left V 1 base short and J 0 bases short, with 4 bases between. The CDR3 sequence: CASSIASSYNSPLHF. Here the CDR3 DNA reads TGTGCCAGTAGTATAGCCAGCTCCTATAATTCACCCCTCCACTTT.

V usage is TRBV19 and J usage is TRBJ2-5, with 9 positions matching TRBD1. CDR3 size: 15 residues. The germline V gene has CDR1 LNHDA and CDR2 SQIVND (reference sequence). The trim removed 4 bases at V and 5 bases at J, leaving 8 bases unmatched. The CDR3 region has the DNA TGTGCCAGTAGTACGCGTCGACAGGGGGGCGAGACCCAGTACTTC. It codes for CASSTRRQGGETQYF.

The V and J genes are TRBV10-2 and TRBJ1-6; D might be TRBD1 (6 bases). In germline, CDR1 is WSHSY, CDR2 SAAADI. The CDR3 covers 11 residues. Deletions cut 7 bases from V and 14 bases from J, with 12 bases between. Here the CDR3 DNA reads TGCGCCAGCACAAAGGGGGGGGCCCTCCACTTT. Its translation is CASTKGGALHF.

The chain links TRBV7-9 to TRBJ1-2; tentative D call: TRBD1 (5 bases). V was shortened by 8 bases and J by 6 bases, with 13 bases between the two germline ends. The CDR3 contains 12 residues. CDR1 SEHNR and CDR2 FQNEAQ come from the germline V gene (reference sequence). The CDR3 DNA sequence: TGTGCCAGCGGACCCCTGGGGCATGGCTACACCTTC. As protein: CASGPLGHGYTF.

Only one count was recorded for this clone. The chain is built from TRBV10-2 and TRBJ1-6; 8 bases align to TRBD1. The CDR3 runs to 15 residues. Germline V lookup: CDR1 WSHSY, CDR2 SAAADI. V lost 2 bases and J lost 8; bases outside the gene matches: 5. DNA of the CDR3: TGCGCCAGCAGTGAGGGACAGGGAGGGCATTCACCCCTCCACTTT. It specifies CASSEGQGGHSPLHF.

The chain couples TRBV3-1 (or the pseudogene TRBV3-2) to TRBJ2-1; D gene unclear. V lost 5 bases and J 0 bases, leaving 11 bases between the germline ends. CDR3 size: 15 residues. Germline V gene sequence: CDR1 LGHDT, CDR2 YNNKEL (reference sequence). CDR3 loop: CASSTPGSSYNEQFF. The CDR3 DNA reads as TGTGCCAGCAGCACCCCGGGTAGCTCCTACAATGAGCAGTTCTTC.

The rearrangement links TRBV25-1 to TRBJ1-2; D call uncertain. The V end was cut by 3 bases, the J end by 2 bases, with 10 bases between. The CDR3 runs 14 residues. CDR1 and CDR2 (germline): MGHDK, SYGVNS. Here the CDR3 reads CASSEMGDNYGYTF. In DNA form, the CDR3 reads TGTGCCAGCAGTGAGATGGGAGACAACTATGGCTACACCTTC.

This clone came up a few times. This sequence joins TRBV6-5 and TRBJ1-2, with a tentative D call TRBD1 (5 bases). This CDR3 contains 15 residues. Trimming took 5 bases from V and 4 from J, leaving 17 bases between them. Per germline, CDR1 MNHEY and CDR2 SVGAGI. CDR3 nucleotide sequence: TGTGCCAGCAGTCCCCGAGGGGACGGGGGCTATGGCTACACCTTC. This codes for CASSPRGDGGYGYTF.

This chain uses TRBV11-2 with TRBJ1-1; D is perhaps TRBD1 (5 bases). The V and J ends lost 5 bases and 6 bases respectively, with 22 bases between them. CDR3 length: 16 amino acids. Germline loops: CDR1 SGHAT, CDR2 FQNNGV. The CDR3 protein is CASSEWGPGGVAEAFF. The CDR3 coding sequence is TGTGCCAGCAGCGAATGGGGCCCCGGCGGGGTCGCTGAAGCTTTCTTT.

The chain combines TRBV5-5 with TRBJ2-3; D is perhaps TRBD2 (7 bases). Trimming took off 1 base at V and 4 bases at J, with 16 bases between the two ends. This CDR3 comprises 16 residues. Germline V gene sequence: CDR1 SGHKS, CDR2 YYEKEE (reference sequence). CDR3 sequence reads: CASSLPGGASADTQYF. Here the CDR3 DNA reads TGTGCCAGCAGCTTGCCGGGGGGCGCATCGGCAGATACGCAGTATTTT.

The chain's CDR3 is CASSPEGFPDTQYF. The CDR3 DNA reads TGCGCCAGCAGCCCGGAGGGTTTCCCAGATACGCAGTATTTT. The chain carries TRBV5-1 and TRBJ2-3, with D tentatively TRBD2 (6 bases). V gave up 4 bases and J gave up 4 bases, with 13 bases separating them. Germline CDR1 reads SGHRS; CDR2 reads YFSETQ. There are 14 residues in the CDR3.

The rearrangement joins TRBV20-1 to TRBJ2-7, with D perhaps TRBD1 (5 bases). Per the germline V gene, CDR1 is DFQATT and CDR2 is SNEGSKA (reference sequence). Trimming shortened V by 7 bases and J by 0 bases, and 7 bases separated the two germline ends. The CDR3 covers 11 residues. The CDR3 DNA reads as TGCAGTGGACAGTTCTCCTACGAGCAGTACTTC. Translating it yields CSGQFSYEQYF.

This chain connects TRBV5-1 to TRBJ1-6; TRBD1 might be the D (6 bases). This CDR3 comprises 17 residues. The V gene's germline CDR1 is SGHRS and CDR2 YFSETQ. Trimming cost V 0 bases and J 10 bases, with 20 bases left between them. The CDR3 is CASSLALPGTQGSPLHF. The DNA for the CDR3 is TGCGCCAGCAGCTTGGCCTTACCCGGGACCCAGGGGTCACCCCTCCACTTT.

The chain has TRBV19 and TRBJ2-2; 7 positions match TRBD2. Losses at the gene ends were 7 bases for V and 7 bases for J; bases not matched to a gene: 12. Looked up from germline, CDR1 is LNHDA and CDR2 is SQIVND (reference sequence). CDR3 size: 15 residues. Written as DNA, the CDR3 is TGTGCCAGTACCGGGTGGGAGGGCCCCTTCGGGGAGCTGTTTTTT. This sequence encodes CASTGWEGPFGELFF.

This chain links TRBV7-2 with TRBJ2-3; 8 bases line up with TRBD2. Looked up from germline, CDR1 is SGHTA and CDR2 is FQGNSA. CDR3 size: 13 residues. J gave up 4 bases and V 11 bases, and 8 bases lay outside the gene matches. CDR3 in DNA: TGTGCCTCCGGGACTAGGCCCGCAGATACGCAGTATTTT. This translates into CASGTRPADTQYF.

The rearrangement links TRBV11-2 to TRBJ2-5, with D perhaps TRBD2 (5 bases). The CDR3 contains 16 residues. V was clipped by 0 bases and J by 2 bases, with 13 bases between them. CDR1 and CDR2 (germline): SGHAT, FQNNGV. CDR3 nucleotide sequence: TGTGCCAGCAGCTTAGATGTCGGGGTTGGGCAAGAGACCCAGTACTTC. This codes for CASSLDVGVGQETQYF. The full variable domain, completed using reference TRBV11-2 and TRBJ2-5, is EAGVAQSPRYKIIEKRQSVAFWCNPISGHATLYWYQQILGQGPKLLIQFQNNGVVDDSQLPKDRFSAERLKGVDSTLKIQPAKLEDSAVYLCASSLDVGVGQETQYFGPGTRLLVL.

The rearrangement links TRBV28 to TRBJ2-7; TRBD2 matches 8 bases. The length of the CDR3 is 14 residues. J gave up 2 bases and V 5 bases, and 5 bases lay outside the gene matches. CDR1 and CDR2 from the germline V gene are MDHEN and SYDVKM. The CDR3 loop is CASSPGLGAYEQYF. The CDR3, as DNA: TGTGCCAGCAGTCCGGGACTAGGTGCCTACGAGCAGTACTTC.

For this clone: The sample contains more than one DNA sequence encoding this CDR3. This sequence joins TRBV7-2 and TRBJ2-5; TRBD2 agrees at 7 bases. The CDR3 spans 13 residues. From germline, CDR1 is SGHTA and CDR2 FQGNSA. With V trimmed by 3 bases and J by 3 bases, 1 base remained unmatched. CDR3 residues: CASSFAGEETQYF. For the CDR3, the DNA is TGTGCCAGCAGCTTTGCGGGGGAAGAGACCCAGTACTTC.